The 24 T cell receptor beta chains below all came from one sample that was sequenced in a study of monozygotic twins with inflammatory bowel disease. TCRdb re-called the 5' RACE reads, yielding one record per CDR3 amino acid sequence without DNA. The specimen's table records approximately 390,000 distinct CDR3 sequences. Specimen: blood. All receptors derive from a human donor with ulcerative colitis or Crohn's disease, or a healthy co-twin of an affected twin (not recorded which).

The chain is built from TRBV20-1 and TRBJ2-1; the D gene TCRdb calls, TRBD2, cannot be checked with no DNA. Germline CDR1 reads DFQATT; CDR2 reads SNEGSKA (reference sequence). The length of the CDR3 is 14 residues. The CDR3 reads CSARDPRGVGEQFF.

The V gene is TRBV7-6, the J gene TRBJ2-7; the TRBD2 assignment by TCRdb is unverifiable without DNA. In germline, CDR1 is SGHVS, CDR2 FNYEAQ. The CDR3 runs to 14 residues. The CDR3 here is CASSFPGLNPVQYF.

The chain combines TRBV6-5 with TRBJ2-5; lacking DNA, the TRBD1 call made by TCRdb goes unchecked. Looked up from germline, CDR1 is MNHEY and CDR2 is SVGAGI. This CDR3 contains 15 residues. The chain's CDR3 is CASSYVGTGYETQYF.

J is TRBJ2-3 and V is TRBV5-1; no DNA is available, so the TRBD2 call from TCRdb remains unchecked. In germline, CDR1 is SGHRS, CDR2 YFSETQ. The CDR3 loop spans 16 amino acids. CDR3 sequence: CASTLGTSFSTDTQYF.

J is TRBJ2-7 and V is TRBV20-1. This CDR3 is built from 15 residues. Per the germline V gene, CDR1 is DFQATT and CDR2 is SNEGSKA (reference sequence). This chain's CDR3 is CSARRFGIEPYEQYF.

This chain links TRBV5-1 with TRBJ1-3; absent DNA, TCRdb's TRBD1 call cannot be checked. This CDR3 region has 17 residues. Germline values: CDR1 SGHRS, CDR2 YFSETQ. The CDR3 sequence is CASSLVAGQFSGNTIYF.

The J gene is TRBJ2-1, the V gene TRBV29-1; TCRdb indicates TRBD2, and absent DNA this call remains unverified. CDR1 SQVTM and CDR2 ANQGSEA come from the germline V gene. This CDR3 is built from 11 residues. CDR3 loop: CSVLAGDEQFF.

This chain uses TRBV5-1 with TRBJ2-2; TCRdb calls TRBD2, which cannot be checked without DNA. Per germline, CDR1 SGHRS and CDR2 YFSETQ. The CDR3 loop spans 18 amino acids. CDR3 region: CASSLAKLAGSYTGELFF.

The rearrangement uses TRBV9 and TRBJ2-4. This CDR3 region has 13 residues. Germline lookup yields CDR1 SGDLS and CDR2 YYNGEE. The CDR3 here is CASSVDSKNIQYF. Looking up the rest from reference TRBV9 and TRBJ2-4 gives the full variable domain: DSGVTQTPKHLITATGQRVTLRCSPRSGDLSVYWYQQSLDQGLQFLIQYYNGEERAKGNILERFSAQQFPDLHSELNLSSLELGDSALYFCASSVDSKNIQYFGAGTRLSVL.

The chain employs TRBV7-9 and TRBJ1-3. Germline values: CDR1 SEHNR, CDR2 FQNEAQ (reference sequence). The CDR3 length is 15 residues. CDR3 residues: CASSLAGRDVDTIYF.

The chain combines TRBV30 with TRBJ2-2. Germline CDR1 and CDR2: GTSNPN and SVGIG (reference sequence). The CDR3 length is 11 residues. The CDR3 region is CAWSVGGELFF.

V is TRBV30 and J is TRBJ2-4; TCRdb proposes TRBD1, but this gene call is untestable without DNA. The CDR3 length is 13 residues. Per the germline V gene, CDR1 is GTSNPN and CDR2 is SVGIG (reference sequence). This CDR3 is CAWSAGTPNMQYF.

Here the CDR3 reads CASRGAGGRQPQHF. The gene calls are TRBV19 and TRBJ1-5; TCRdb picks TRBD1, but there is no DNA to check that call. Germline V gives CDR1 LNHDA, CDR2 SQIVND (reference sequence). The CDR3 is made up of 14 amino acids.

This sequence joins TRBV18 and TRBJ1-1; TCRdb returns TRBD1, unconfirmable since there is no DNA. Germline V gene lookup returns CDR1 KGHSH and CDR2 LQKENI. CDR3 length: 16 amino acids. This CDR3 reads CASSPETGALNTEAFF.

The V call is TRBV5-1, the J call TRBJ2-2; TCRdb's D call of TRBD1 is untestable without DNA. The CDR3 has 14 amino acids. Germline CDR1 reads SGHRS; CDR2 reads YFSETQ. The CDR3: CASLRQGLTGELFF.

The chain couples TRBV14 to TRBJ1-6; TCRdb lists TRBD1, though no DNA is available to test this call. The germline V gene encodes CDR1 SGHDN and CDR2 FVKESK. The CDR3 is 16 amino acids. The CDR3 here is CASSQGVQAGDSPLHF.

The chain joins TRBV12-3 or TRBV12-4 to TRBJ1-4; the TCRdb D gene call, TRBD1, has no DNA to confirm it. The CDR3 length is 15 residues. The CDR3 loop reads CASSSTGTGLEKLFF.

The rearrangement links TRBV5-1 to TRBJ2-5. The CDR3 has 14 amino acids. Germline V gene lookup returns CDR1 SGHRS and CDR2 YFSETQ. The CDR3 region is CASSPAQRWETQYF.

The gene calls are TRBV5-1 and TRBJ2-7; TCRdb selects TRBD1, and the lack of DNA leaves this call unchecked. Germline loops: CDR1 SGHRS, CDR2 YFSETQ. The CDR3 sequence is 16 residues long. The CDR3 loop is CASSLAPAGGLREQYF.

The chain couples TRBV2 to TRBJ1-3. CDR1 is SNHLY, CDR2 FYNNEI, per germline. The CDR3 is 14 residues long. The CDR3 sequence is CASSEALARGTIYF.

The rearrangement joins TRBV11-2 to TRBJ1-2. Germline CDR1 SGHAT, CDR2 FQNNGV. This CDR3 comprises 13 residues. CDR3 amino acids: CASSLGRTDGYTF.

This chain uses TRBV30 with TRBJ1-5. The CDR3 length is 13 residues. Germline CDR1 is GTSNPN and CDR2 is SVGIG (reference sequence). The CDR3 sequence: CAWAQGLDQPQHF. Using reference TRBV30 and TRBJ1-5 for the parts outside the CDR3, the full variable domain is SQTIHQWPATLVQPVGSPLSLECTVEGTSNPNLYWYRQAAGRGLQLLFYSVGIGQISSEVPQNLSASRPQDRQFILSSKKLLLSDSGFYLCAWAQGLDQPQHFGDGTRLSIL.

The chain recombines TRBV9 with TRBJ2-1. Looked up from germline, CDR1 is SGDLS and CDR2 is YYNGEE. The CDR3 consists of 16 residues. CDR3 residues: CASSGSGATPYNEQFF.

This chain links TRBV5-5 with TRBJ2-7; TCRdb's D call of TRBD1 is untestable without DNA. CDR3 length: 16 residues. Germline CDR1 is SGHKS and CDR2 is YYEKEE (reference sequence). CDR3 sequence reads: CASSLSAGTGASYEYF. The entire variable domain, with the rest obtained from reference TRBV5-5 and TRBJ2-7, is as follows: DAGVTQSPTHLIKTRGQQVTLRCSPISGHKSVSWYQQVLGQGPQFIFQYYEKEERGRGNFPDRFSARQFPNYSSELNVNALLLGDSALYLCASSLSAGTGASYEYFGPGTRLTVT.